The 19 T cell receptor beta chains below come from one sample, sequenced in a study of siplizumab effects on memory and regulatory T cells. Only in-frame clones appear in the TCRdb table, and some are missing; sequencing was by immunoSEQ multiplex PCR. The sample contains about 50,000 clones, approximately 84% of which appear only once. The sample consisted of naive CD8+ T cells sorted from blood. These receptors were obtained from a human donor in good health.

The chain combines TRBV7-2 with TRBJ2-7; D uncertain. This CDR3 has 15 amino acids. The germline V and J ends were trimmed by 3 bases and 0 bases, with 12 bases remaining between them. The germline V gene encodes CDR1 SGHTA and CDR2 FQGNSA. The CDR3 loop reads CASSFTAGDSYEQYF. CDR3 sequence (DNA): TGTGCCAGCAGCTTTACAGCTGGTGACTCCTACGAGCAGTACTTC.

This chain's CDR3 is CSVEGGLSSYEQYF. The CDR3 DNA reads as TGCAGCGTTGAAGGCGGTCTGAGCTCCTACGAGCAGTACTTC. The chain combines TRBV29-1 with TRBJ2-7; D is uncertain. The CDR3 has 14 residues. Germline V gives CDR1 SQVTM, CDR2 ANQGSEA. Trimming took off 1 base at V and 0 bases at J, with 10 bases between the two ends.

V and J are TRBV21-1 and TRBJ2-5; the table assigns TRBD1, which was not confirmed against the DNA. TRBV21-1 is noted as a pseudogene. The CDR3 has 16 residues. The CDR3 DNA follows: TGTGCCAGCAGCAAAGACAGGACAGACTTTCAAGAGACCCAGTACTTC. Amino acids: CASSKDRTDFQETQYF.

This clone was counted a single time. The rearrangement joins TRBV6-4 to TRBJ2-1; a weak D match, TRBD2 (5 bases). V was shortened by 0 bases and J by 7 bases, with 7 bases between the two germline ends. This CDR3 is built from 13 residues. The germline V gene encodes CDR1 MRHNA and CDR2 SNTAGT. The CDR3 DNA reads as TGTGCCAGCAGTGACTCCGGGGTGAATGAGCAGTTCTTC. It specifies CASSDSGVNEQFF.

Note on this clone: One end of the junction fails to match germline, which may point to a read error. V gene TRBV19 combines with J gene TRBJ2-1, with 9 bases identical to TRBD2. CDR3 size: 14 residues. Germline CDR1 is LNHDA and CDR2 is SQIVND (reference sequence). The CDR3 region is CASRAGLARNEQFF. For the CDR3, the DNA is TGTGCCAGTAGGGCGGGACTAGCAAGAAATGAACAGTTCTTC.

The V and J genes are TRBV7-9 and TRBJ1-1, with 11 bases fitting TRBD1. With V trimmed by 4 bases and J by 6 bases, 4 bases remained unmatched. The CDR3 contains 14 residues. The germline gives CDR1 SEHNR, CDR2 FQNEAQ (reference sequence). The CDR3 region is CASSSWDRGSEAFF. As DNA, the CDR3 is TGTGCCAGCAGCTCCTGGGACAGGGGGTCTGAAGCTTTCTTT.

The rearrangement joins TRBV4-1 to TRBJ2-7; TRBD2 might be the D (6 bases). Germline V gene sequence: CDR1 MGHRA, CDR2 YSYEKL. V lost 5 bases and J lost 6, with 17 bases in between. The CDR3 is made up of 14 amino acids. CDR3 sequence: CASSKGASASEQYF. CDR3 DNA: TGCGCCAGCAGCAAAGGAGCTAGCGCCAGCGAGCAGTACTTC.

The chain couples TRBV6-4 to TRBJ1-2; 8 nucleotides match TRBD1. Germline CDR1 and CDR2: MRHNA and SNTAGT. J gave up 3 bases and V 6 bases, and 9 bases lay outside the gene matches. CDR3 size: 15 residues. The CDR3 DNA follows: TGTGCCAGCAGGGACAGGGAATCCCCTGACTATGGCTACACCTTC. It codes for CASRDRESPDYGYTF.

The rearrangement links TRBV5-8 to TRBJ2-1; a possible D gene is TRBD2 (6 bases). The germline gives CDR1 SGHTS, CDR2 YDEGEE. The CDR3 loop spans 15 amino acids. V was cut by 1 base and J by 7 bases, with 15 bases left in between. The CDR3 DNA reads TGTGCCAGCAGCTTGATCGGGAGTCGACTGAATGAGCAGTTCTTC. This sequence encodes CASSLIGSRLNEQFF.

This chain connects TRBV27 to TRBJ1-2; D might be TRBD1 (6 bases). The V end lost 9 bases, the J end lost 3 bases, and 17 bases lay between the germline ends. CDR3 length equals 14 residues. Germline CDR1 reads MNHEY; CDR2 reads SMNVEV (reference sequence). CDR3 nucleotides: TGTGCCAGTTCCAGGGCAGGGGATTACTATGGCTACACCTTC. Translating gives CASSRAGDYYGYTF.

The chain uses TRBV27 and TRBJ2-2; maybe TRBD2 (5 bases). Per the germline V gene, CDR1 is MNHEY and CDR2 is SMNVEV (reference sequence). The length of the CDR3 is 15 residues. V shed 3 bases and J shed 6 bases, with 14 bases lying between them. CDR3 DNA sequence: TGTGCCAGCAGTTTTGGAACTGACGGGGCCGGGGAGCTGTTTTTT. Its translation: CASSFGTDGAGELFF.

V and J are TRBV2 and TRBJ1-1; D unresolved. V was shortened by 2 bases and J by 0 bases, with 10 bases between the two germline ends. Germline V gene data show CDR1 as SNHLY and CDR2 as FYNNEI. The CDR3 loop spans 15 amino acids. This CDR3 is CASSELLGLNTEAFF. The CDR3 DNA is TGTGCCAGCAGTGAACTGCTGGGTTTGAACACTGAAGCTTTCTTT.

This chain connects TRBV27 to TRBJ2-6; either TRBD1 or TRBD2 may fit D (6 bases each). CDR3 length: 16 amino acids. Germline V gene data show CDR1 as MNHEY and CDR2 as SMNVEV (reference sequence). V lost 6 bases and J lost 4, with 16 bases in between. The CDR3 region is CASRRDTGLGANVLTF. The CDR3 DNA is TGTGCCAGCAGGCGGGACACCGGCCTGGGGGCCAACGTCCTGACTTTC.

V gene TRBV6-5 combines with J gene TRBJ2-7; D is uncertain. CDR3 length: 13 residues. Germline CDR1 and CDR2: MNHEY and SVGAGI. With 4 bases removed from V and 0 bases from J, the gap between germline ends came to 7 bases. This CDR3 is CASSLYSSYEQYF. The CDR3 nucleotides are TGTGCCAGCAGTTTATACAGCTCCTACGAGCAGTACTTC.

The V and J genes are TRBV18 and TRBJ1-5; 8 positions agree with TRBD1. V was pared by 3 bases and J by 3 bases, with 13 bases of the junction left unmatched. The CDR3 consists of 18 residues. The germline gives CDR1 KGHSH, CDR2 LQKENI. The CDR3 spells CASSPAPWTGNVNQPQHF. The CDR3 DNA follows: TGTGCCAGCTCACCGGCACCCTGGACAGGGAACGTCAATCAGCCCCAGCATTTT.

V is TRBV19 and J is TRBJ2-1, with D tentatively TRBD2 (6 bases). The CDR3 is 15 amino acids. V lost 2 bases and J 0 bases, leaving 8 bases between the germline ends. CDR1 is LNHDA and CDR2 is SQIVND in the germline V gene (reference sequence). Here the CDR3 reads CASSISGSSYNEQFF. Written as DNA, the CDR3 is TGTGCCAGTAGTATATCCGGGAGCTCCTACAATGAGCAGTTCTTC.

The CDR3 DNA reads as TGTGCCAGTAACCAGCGGATCTACAATGAGCAGTTCTTC. This gives the protein CASNQRIYNEQFF. The V and J genes are TRBV19 and TRBJ2-1; perhaps TRBD2 as D (5 bases). This CDR3 is 13 amino acids long. Germline CDR1 and CDR2: LNHDA and SQIVND (reference sequence). V lost 7 bases and J 3 bases, leaving 10 bases between the germline ends.

V usage is TRBV4-1 and J usage is TRBJ2-1; D unclear. CDR1 and CDR2 (germline): MGHRA, YSYEKL. V gave up 4 bases and J gave up 6 bases, with 10 bases separating them. This CDR3 has 13 residues. The CDR3 nucleotides are TGCGCCAGCAGCCTGGTGGCTGGCAATGAGCAGTTCTTC. Its translation: CASSLVAGNEQFF.

The rearrangement links TRBV4-1 to TRBJ1-2; TRBD1 matches at 9 bases. This CDR3 is built from 14 residues. Germline CDR1 and CDR2: MGHRA and YSYEKL. J gave up 8 bases and V 4 bases, and 8 bases lay outside the gene matches. CDR3 in DNA: TGCGCCAGCAGCCCCTTAGGGACAGGGTTCGGCTACACCTTC. Its protein product is CASSPLGTGFGYTF.